One sample yielded the 23 T cell receptor beta chains listed below, sequenced in a study of persistence of HIV-infected CD4 T cells. The stimulus was an HIV-1 Gag 15-mer peptide pool, 1 ug/peptide/mL. Sorted nonresponding memory CD4+ T cells were CD40L-negative, CD69-negative, CD45RO-high. Which antigens these TCRs recognize remains unknown. Sequencing used immunoSEQ version 4 in survey mode. The repertoire was sequenced with immunoSEQ multiplex PCR; TCRdb's copy has only in-frame clones and lacks some. The sample records just under 65,000 clones, 70% to 75% being singletons. Source: CD4+ T cells sorted from PBMCs after roughly 18-hour stimulation, taken from a patient who received antiretroviral therapy. All receptors come from an adult man with HIV who was CMV-seropositive.

This clone was counted between two and nine times. The CDR3 region has the DNA TGTGCCAGCAGCCAAATCCCCGGGTCCTCCTACGAGCAGTACTTC. This translates into CASSQIPGSSYEQYF. The J gene is TRBJ2-7, the V gene TRBV4-2; D gene uncertain. From germline, CDR1 is LGHNA and CDR2 YNFKEQ. The CDR3 consists of 15 residues. V lost 2 bases and J 0 bases, leaving 11 bases between the germline ends.

The chain is built from TRBV7-6 and TRBJ1-4, with TRBD1 matching 9 bases. J lost 8 bases, V lost 1 base, and 5 bases had no gene match. CDR1 is SGHVS and CDR2 is FNYEAQ in the germline V gene. The CDR3 has 15 residues. The CDR3 loop reads CASSLGGTGTEKLFF. In nucleotides, the CDR3 is TGTGCCAGCAGCTTAGGTGGGACAGGGACGGAAAAACTGTTTTTT.

The chain has TRBV10-3 and TRBJ1-5, with D possibly being TRBD1 (6 bases). Per germline, CDR1 ENHRY and CDR2 SYGVKD. CDR3 length: 15 amino acids. The ends were cut back, 3 bases at V and 5 bases at J, with 14 bases in the middle. The CDR3 loop is CAISDTDSLDQPQHF. The CDR3 DNA sequence: TGTGCCATCAGTGATACGGACAGTCTTGATCAGCCCCAGCATTTT.

The count of this clone is one. The J gene is TRBJ2-7, the V gene TRBV19; 8 bases match TRBD1. After removal of 6 bases from V and 1 base from J, the junction contained 8 bases not matched to a gene. CDR3 length: 15 residues. Germline assignment: CDR1 LNHDA and CDR2 SQIVND (reference sequence). The CDR3 region is CASSLQTGASYEQYF. CDR3 DNA sequence: TGTGCCAGTAGCCTACAGACAGGGGCTTCCTACGAGCAGTACTTC. The complete variable domain, with remaining parts taken from reference TRBV19 and TRBJ2-7, reads DGGITQSPKYLFRKEGQNVTLSCEQNLNHDAMYWYRQDPGQGLRLIYYSQIVNDFQKGDIAEGYSVSREKKESFPLTVTSAQKNPTAFYLCASSLQTGASYEQYFGPGTRLTVT.

The V call is TRBV28, the J call TRBJ2-6, with TRBD2 identical over 13 bases. Germline V gives CDR1 MDHEN, CDR2 SYDVKM. The CDR3 has 19 amino acids. V shed 6 bases and J 4 bases; nucleotides not matched to a gene: 12. CDR3 amino acids: CASSARTSGGLRGANVLTF. The CDR3 region has the DNA TGTGCCAGCAGCGCCAGGACTAGCGGGGGCCTGAGGGGGGCCAACGTCCTGACTTTC.

This clone was counted between two and nine times. The rearrangement joins TRBV5-1 to TRBJ1-1; D gene uncertain. Germline V CDR1 and CDR2: SGHRS, YFSETQ. The germline V and J ends were trimmed by 4 bases and 1 base, with 14 bases remaining between them. This CDR3 spans 15 amino acids. CDR3 sequence (DNA): TGCGCCAGCAGCCAAATGTCAGGACGGAACACTGAAGCTTTCTTT. Residues: CASSQMSGRNTEAFF.

This chain links TRBV2 with TRBJ1-6; D ambiguous. This CDR3 comprises 18 residues. The ends were cut back, 3 bases at V and 2 bases at J, with 17 bases in the middle. Germline loops: CDR1 SNHLY, CDR2 FYNNEI. The chain's CDR3 is CASSEIPAAATYNSPLHF. For the CDR3, the DNA is TGTGCCAGCAGTGAGATCCCCGCCGCAGCCACCTATAATTCACCCCTCCACTTT.

This clone was observed a handful of times. This sequence joins TRBV5-1 and TRBJ2-1; weak D call: TRBD2 (6 bases). Germline V gene data show CDR1 as SGHRS and CDR2 as YFSETQ. The CDR3 loop spans 13 amino acids. The V gene lost 5 bases and the J gene lost 6 bases, with 12 bases spanning the gap. The CDR3 DNA sequence: TGCGCCAGCAGGGCGGGGTTGAGCAATGAGCAGTTCTTC. Protein product: CASRAGLSNEQFF.

This sequence joins TRBV5-1 and TRBJ1-2; D is ambiguous. From germline, CDR1 is SGHRS and CDR2 YFSETQ. This CDR3 has 11 residues. Trimming took 5 bases from V and 8 from J, leaving 10 bases between them. CDR3 in DNA: TGCGCCAGCAGGCAGAGTGGGGGCTACACCTTC. Translation gives CASRQSGGYTF.

The chain has TRBV19 and TRBJ1-1, with TRBD1 identical over 8 bases. The J segment lost 2 bases and the V segment lost 5 bases, leaving 4 bases of the junction unmatched. The germline V gene encodes CDR1 LNHDA and CDR2 SQIVND (reference sequence). This CDR3 has 14 amino acids. DNA for the CDR3: TGTGCCAGTAGTTTGGACAGGGTAAACACTGAAGCTTTCTTT. The encoded protein is CASSLDRVNTEAFF. The variable domain in full, with the rest retrieved from reference TRBV19 and TRBJ1-1, is DGGITQSPKYLFRKEGQNVTLSCEQNLNHDAMYWYRQDPGQGLRLIYYSQIVNDFQKGDIAEGYSVSREKKESFPLTVTSAQKNPTAFYLCASSLDRVNTEAFFGQGTRLTVV.

V usage is TRBV28 and J usage is TRBJ1-5; 7 bases align to TRBD1. CDR1 is MDHEN, CDR2 SYDVKM, per germline. Trimming cost V 8 bases and J 4 bases; bases outside gene matches: 11. This CDR3 comprises 15 residues. The chain's CDR3 is CASRAGARGNQPQHF. The CDR3, as DNA: TGTGCCAGCCGGGCGGGGGCCAGGGGGAATCAGCCCCAGCATTTT.

This clone was detected only once. The CDR3 region is CASSEAQAGLTMSYTF. DNA for the CDR3: TGTGCCAGCAGTGAAGCGCAGGCCGGATTAACTATGTCCTACACCTTC. The gene calls are TRBV6-1 and TRBJ1-2, with D unclear. Germline V gene sequence: CDR1 MNHNS, CDR2 SASEGT. The CDR3 is 16 amino acids. V lost 0 bases and J lost 10, with 21 bases in between.

This clone came up many times. The rearrangement links TRBV6-1 to TRBJ1-5; 8 bases agree with TRBD1. V trimming: 0 bases; J trimming: 4 bases; junction bases outside the gene matches: 11. Germline lookup yields CDR1 MNHNS and CDR2 SASEGT. The CDR3 length is 18 residues. The CDR3 spells CASSEARGRGRGNQPQHF. The CDR3 DNA is TGTGCCAGCAGTGAAGCCAGGGGCAGGGGGCGCGGGAATCAGCCCCAGCATTTT.

This clone has a handful of counts. The genes are TRBV3-1 (or the pseudogene TRBV3-2) and TRBJ1-1; D is perhaps TRBD1 (5 bases). Germline V gene data show CDR1 as LGHDT and CDR2 as YNNKEL (reference sequence). This CDR3 is 15 amino acids long. Trimming took 1 base from V and 6 from J, leaving 15 bases between them. This CDR3 is CASSQVDGGIAEAFF. In nucleotides, the CDR3 is TGTGCCAGCAGCCAAGTAGACGGGGGGATAGCTGAAGCTTTCTTT.

The chain links TRBV12-3 or TRBV12-4 to TRBJ1-1; D possibly corresponds to TRBD1 (5 bases). V lost 7 bases and J 4 bases, leaving 13 bases between the germline ends. The CDR3 spans 13 residues. The CDR3 sequence: CASIKNGGTEAFF. CDR3 coding DNA: TGTGCCAGCATTAAAAACGGGGGCACTGAAGCTTTCTTT.

A note on this clone: In the same sample, other DNA sequences code for this CDR3. V and J are TRBV6-5 and TRBJ1-3; D remains ambiguous. Trimming shortened V by 7 bases and J by 3 bases, and 4 bases separated the two germline ends. Germline V gene sequence: CDR1 MNHEY, CDR2 SVGAGI. The CDR3 contains 11 residues. CDR3 sequence reads: CASNLGNTIYF. The CDR3 DNA reads as TGTGCCAGCAACCTTGGAAACACCATATATTTT.

CDR3 sequence (DNA): TGTGCCAGCACTCGCGACAGGTCAAACACTGAAGCTTTCTTT. Amino acid sequence: CASTRDRSNTEAFF. V gene TRBV6-5 combines with J gene TRBJ1-1; a possible D gene is TRBD1 (6 bases). Germline V CDR1 and CDR2: MNHEY, SVGAGI. The CDR3 extends over 14 amino acids. The V end lost 7 bases, the J end lost 2 bases, and 14 bases lay between the germline ends.

This chain uses TRBV15 with TRBJ1-4, with D possibly TRBD1 on 5 matching bases. CDR1 is LNHNV, CDR2 YYDKDF, per germline (reference sequence). V was shortened by 1 base and J by 3 bases, with 9 bases between the two germline ends. This CDR3 contains 15 residues. For the CDR3, the DNA is TGTGCCACCAGCAGAGCTCAGGGTTCTAATGAAAAACTGTTTTTT. Protein sequence: CATSRAQGSNEKLFF.

The V gene is TRBV5-5, the J gene TRBJ1-1, with a tentative D call TRBD1 (6 bases). Germline loops: CDR1 SGHKS, CDR2 YYEKEE (reference sequence). V lost 0 bases and J 5 bases, leaving 8 bases between the germline ends. This CDR3 region has 13 residues. CDR3 sequence (DNA): TGTGCCAGCAGCTTGGAGGGGGAAACTGAAGCTTTCTTT. Translated: CASSLEGETEAFF. The variable domain in full, with the rest retrieved from reference TRBV5-5 and TRBJ1-1, is DAGVTQSPTHLIKTRGQQVTLRCSPISGHKSVSWYQQVLGQGPQFIFQYYEKEERGRGNFPDRFSARQFPNYSSELNVNALLLGDSALYLCASSLEGETEAFFGQGTRLTVV.

The chain employs TRBV18 and TRBJ1-1; D uncertain. With 3 bases removed from V and 2 bases from J, the gap between germline ends came to 13 bases. Germline V gene sequence: CDR1 KGHSH, CDR2 LQKENI. The length of the CDR3 is 15 residues. The CDR3 bases are TGTGCCAGCTCACCGGGGAGAAGGGCTAACACTGAAGCTTTCTTT. Encoded protein: CASSPGRRANTEAFF.

The rearrangement links TRBV12-5 to TRBJ1-5, with D uncertain. The V gene's germline CDR1 is LGHNT and CDR2 FRNRAP. This CDR3 is 11 amino acids long. V was shortened by 2 bases and J by 8 bases, with 4 bases between the two germline ends. CDR3: CASGLREPQHF. CDR3 nucleotide sequence: TGTGCTAGTGGTTTGCGTGAGCCCCAGCATTTT.

This clone has more than one count but fewer than ten. The chain couples TRBV18 to TRBJ2-2; D is perhaps TRBD1 (6 bases). Trimming removed 3 bases from V and 1 base from J, with 9 bases in between. This CDR3 is built from 15 residues. Germline V gene lookup returns CDR1 KGHSH and CDR2 LQKENI. The CDR3 is CASSPSQGNTGELFF. The DNA of the CDR3 is TGTGCCAGCTCACCGTCACAGGGGAACACCGGGGAGCTGTTTTTT.

The chain is built from TRBV3-1 (or the pseudogene TRBV3-2) and TRBJ1-1; D gene ambiguous. This CDR3 is 13 amino acids long. Germline V gives CDR1 LGHDT, CDR2 YNNKEL (reference sequence). V lost 5 bases, J lost 3 bases, and 10 bases lay in between. This chain's CDR3 is CASSTRQDTEAFF. Here the CDR3 DNA reads TGTGCCAGCAGCACGAGACAAGACACTGAAGCTTTCTTT.